The clone carrying this TCR beta chain has at least ten counts. The data were obtained in a study of T cells of healthy individuals. TCRdb analysed the 5' RACE reads with MiXCR anew, one entry per CDR3 protein. The sample lists 75,000 to 95,000 distinct CDR3 sequences, approximately 5.4% occurring once. The germline gives CDR1 SGHTA, CDR2 FQGTGA. The CDR3 is 13 residues long. V lost 3 bases and J 6 bases, leaving 9 bases between the germline ends. This sequence was found in a female donor in good health. V and J are TRBV7-3 and TRBJ2-1; either TRBD1 or TRBD2 may fit D (5 bases each). CDR3 amino acids: CASSLIGGNEQFF. The DNA of the CDR3 is TGTGCCAGCAGCTTGATTGGGGGCAATGAGCAGTTCTTC. The full variable domain, its missing parts supplied by reference TRBV7-3 and TRBJ2-1, is GAGVSQTPSNKVTEKGKYVELRCDPISGHTALYWYRQSLGQGPEFLIYFQGTGAADDSGLPNDRFFAVRPEGSVSTLKIQRTERGDSAVYLCASSLIGGNEQFFGPGTRLTVL.